These 13 T cell receptor beta chains were sequenced from one sample in a study of regulatory T cells in long-lasting Graves disease. Sequencing libraries for TCR beta were prepared with iRepertoire HTBI primers and Arm-PCR of CDR3 regions. TCRdb recomputed calls from the multiplex PCR reads with MiXCR, one row per CDR3 protein. This table has roughly 430,000 distinct CDR3 sequences, 21% appearing once. The time point was: persistent/refractory GD, antithyroid drugs over 5 years with positive TRAb. Making the TCR library involved RNA that had been extracted from PBMCs. The specimen was peripheral blood mononuclear cells (PBMCs), collected when the disease was refractory, from a patient treated with antithyroid drugs. The receptors derive from a female donor with Graves disease.

The V call is TRBV28, the J call TRBJ2-3; TRBD1 matches at 9 bases. The germline V gene encodes CDR1 MDHEN and CDR2 SYDVKM. Trimming removed 5 bases from V and 3 bases from J; junction bases left unmatched: 9. This CDR3 has 16 residues. CDR3 coding DNA: TGTGCCAGCAGTCCCCGGGACAGGGCAATAACAGATACGCAGTATTTT. Protein: CASSPRDRAITDTQYF. Drawing the rest from reference TRBV28 and TRBJ2-3, the complete variable domain is DVKVTQSSRYLVKRTGEKVFLECVQDMDHENMFWYRQDPGLGLRLIYFSYDVKMKEKGDIPEGYSVSREKKERFSLILESASTNQTSMYLCASSPRDRAITDTQYFGPGTRLTVL.

This clonotype was counted at least ten times. The chain carries TRBV11-2 and TRBJ2-5, with 9 bases fitting TRBD2. In germline, CDR1 is SGHAT, CDR2 FQNNGV. The CDR3 totals 15 residues. J was trimmed by 3 bases and V by 1 base; bases with no gene match: 3. CDR3 nucleotides: TGTGCCAGCAGCTTAGGAGCGGGAGGAGAAGAGACCCAGTACTTC. This codes for CASSLGAGGEETQYF.

This clonotype was observed many times. This rearrangement joins TRBV20-1 to TRBJ2-5; the match to TRBD1 covers 8 bases. The CDR3 runs 14 residues. Germline V gene lookup returns CDR1 DFQATT and CDR2 SNEGSKA (reference sequence). V shed 0 bases and J 5 bases; nucleotides not matched to a gene: 5. This CDR3 is CSARDLQGVETQYF. DNA for the CDR3: TGCAGTGCTAGAGATCTACAGGGGGTGGAGACCCAGTACTTC.

For this clonotype: Since a much larger clone is just one base distant, this may be a read error. This chain uses TRBV3-1 with TRBJ2-5; 8 nucleotides align to TRBD2. The CDR3 is 17 residues long. The germline V gene has CDR1 LGHDT and CDR2 YNNKEL (reference sequence). The CDR3 region is CASSQDRLAGYQVTQYF. The CDR3 coding sequence is TGTGCCAGCAGCCAAGATCGCCTAGCGGGTTACCAAGTGACCCAGTACTTC.

This chain connects TRBV28 to TRBJ1-1; the D gene is possibly TRBD1 (6 bases). Germline values: CDR1 MDHEN, CDR2 SYDVKM. Trimming removed 4 bases from V and 1 base from J, with 16 bases in between. CDR3 size: 16 residues. CDR3 region: CASSWGGQTANTEAFF. Written as DNA, the CDR3 is TGTGCCAGCAGTTGGGGGGGCCAGACAGCGAACACTGAAGCTTTCTTT.

For this clonotype: A clone one base away is much larger, so this may be a read error. The rearrangement joins TRBV10-3 to TRBJ2-7; possibly TRBD1 or TRBD2 for D (5 bases each). The germline CDR1 and CDR2 sequences are ENHRY and SYGVKD. V was trimmed by 6 bases and J by 3 bases, leaving 12 bases between them. CDR3 length: 13 amino acids. DNA for the CDR3: TGTGCCATCAGCCGGGACGAGGACTACGAGCAGTACTTC. This codes for CAISRDEDYEQYF.

This clonotype has a count of ten or more. The gene calls are TRBV27 and TRBJ1-2; D possibly corresponds to TRBD1 (6 bases). Trimming removed 4 bases at V and 3 bases at J, with 15 bases between. From germline, CDR1 is MNHEY and CDR2 SMNVEV (reference sequence). This CDR3 contains 15 residues. CDR3 region: CASSSAWTDDYGYTF. The CDR3 DNA is TGTGCCAGCAGTTCCGCCTGGACAGATGACTATGGCTACACCTTC.

This clonotype was seen ten or more times. V and J are TRBV15 and TRBJ2-2; maybe TRBD1 (5 bases). Deletions cut 5 bases from V and 1 base from J, with 11 bases between. This CDR3 region has 15 residues. The germline CDR1 and CDR2 sequences are LNHNV and YYDKDF (reference sequence). The CDR3 here is CATSWGGQNTGELFF. The CDR3 nucleotides are TGTGCCACCAGCTGGGGCGGACAGAACACCGGGGAGCTGTTTTTT.

This clonotype was picked up a small number of times. CDR3 in amino acids: CAWSDPTEKGTYEQYF. CDR3 DNA: TGTGCCTGGAGCGATCCTACCGAGAAAGGGACCTACGAGCAGTACTTC. The rearrangement links TRBV30 to TRBJ2-7; D gene ambiguous. This CDR3 is 16 amino acids long. Germline V gene sequence: CDR1 GTSNPN, CDR2 SVGIG (reference sequence). Trimming pared 3 bases from V and 2 bases from J, leaving 20 bases between.

In this sample, this clonotype turned up many times. The rearrangement joins TRBV29-1 to TRBJ1-2, with 7 bases matching TRBD1. With V trimmed by 6 bases and J by 5 bases, 12 bases remained unmatched. The CDR3 spans 14 residues. Germline CDR1 SQVTM, CDR2 ANQGSEA. The CDR3 coding sequence is TGCAGCGTCGATCCGGGACAGCGGACGTATGGCTACACCTTC. It is translated as CSVDPGQRTYGYTF.

This clonotype has ten or more counts. The chain has TRBV29-1 and TRBJ1-1; 7 bases agree with TRBD1. The length of the CDR3 is 13 residues. J lost 3 bases, V lost 6 bases, and 7 bases had no gene match. Per germline, CDR1 SQVTM and CDR2 ANQGSEA. CDR3 nucleotide sequence: TGCAGCGTGGAGACAGGGTTGTACACTGAAGCTTTCTTT. This encodes CSVETGLYTEAFF.

This clonotype has a count of ten or more. The rearrangement uses TRBV6-2 or TRBV6-3 and TRBJ2-3, with D perhaps TRBD1 (5 bases). This CDR3 has 17 amino acids. V was shortened by 0 bases and J by 2 bases, with 15 bases between the two germline ends. Germline values: CDR1 MNHEY, CDR2 SVGEGT. The CDR3 sequence: CASSYSRTSPYTDTQYF. The CDR3 DNA is TGTGCCAGCAGTTACTCGAGGACAAGCCCCTACACAGATACGCAGTATTTT.

In this sample, this clonotype turned up a few times. The chain uses TRBV20-1 and TRBJ2-7; D is perhaps TRBD2 (5 bases). The CDR3 covers 16 residues. The germline V gene encodes CDR1 DFQATT and CDR2 SNEGSKA (reference sequence). The V and J ends lost 0 bases and 4 bases respectively, with 19 bases between them. The CDR3 DNA sequence: TGCAGTGCTAGAGACAAGAAGAAAGGGAGTCCGTACGAGCAGTACTTC. This translates into CSARDKKKGSPYEQYF.